This TCR beta chain was profiled in a study of identical twins (dated by TCRdb to between 2015 and 2016). Study-wide context: To test whether fetal clonotypes persist, this study deep-sequenced TCR alpha and beta repertoires from monozygotic twins, from unrelated adults of various ages, and from cord blood. Replicate twin experiments were performed at different times using different library preparation protocols to rule out contamination.

Regarding this clonotype: Its antigen is currently not known. No base quality values were provided; no much bigger clone lies one nucleotide off.

Receptors were amplified or captured by 5' RACE. The instrument given in TCRdb is Illumina HiSeq 2000. A universal primer binding site was added through template switching, and the final cDNA carried a unique molecular identifier so that TCR cDNA molecules could be counted accurately. First-strand cDNA for TCR alpha and beta chains was synthesized from specific primers in the conserved constant-segment region. To control for contamination, every cDNA library was double barcoded, receiving both a SMART-Mk sample barcode and Illumina barcodes. Two successive PCR steps introduced TruSeq adapter sequences along with Illumina sample barcodes. The TCR alpha and beta cDNA libraries were sequenced on the Illumina HiSeq platform using custom primers. The authors' pipeline ran thus. Unique molecular identifiers were extracted from raw reads with MiGEC, and CDR3 positions were determined with MiXCR. Recombination models were inferred per individual with the repgenHMM and IGoR tools using an EM algorithm. The tcR package in R was used for shared clonotype analysis, with sharing normalized by the product of cloneset sizes. To study raw recombination free of thymic and clonal selection effects, out-of-frame nonproductive sequences were analyzed. TCRdb reran the public reads through fastp at Q25 and MiXCR, keeping productive beta chains. Records with the same CDR3 protein are collapsed into one entry carrying the most frequent genes and DNA. These V and J calls are TCRdb output, not the study's own analysis. This sample lists hundreds of thousands of distinct CDR3 sequences; roughly 26% were detected once. Together, the top ten hold roughly 3% of the sample.

From cysteine to phenylalanine, the CDR3 is 14 amino acids long. This entry keeps only the CDR3 DNA: 42 bases, framed from base 1. Trimming removed 4 bases from V and 2 bases from J, leaving 11 bases between the germline ends. What the work shows at the level of the full study, not this receptor alone: Abundant cord blood beta clonotypes had fewer insertions, young adult naive repertoires showed a similar but weaker trend, and memory repertoires showed no such trend. Because the same donors could not be followed over many years, the conclusions depended on cross-sectional statistical analysis. Zero-insertion analyses could be partly confounded by invariant T cells such as MAIT and iNKT, although diverse VJ usage argued against such confounding for most clonotypes. Compared with coincidental sharing between unrelated individuals, out-of-frame TCR alpha sequences shared between twins showed an excess of sequences with low generation probability. The excess sharing between twins in beta out-of-frame sequences was weaker because fewer shared sequences reduced the signal-to-noise ratio. Recombination models systematically underestimated out-of-frame TCR alpha sharing in monozygotic twins but agreed with sharing between unrelated individuals.

All donors were healthy Caucasians. The twin cohort consisted of three pairs of female monozygotic twins, all aged about 18 to 29 years. CD4+ and CD8+ T cell populations were isolated with positive isolation kits from Invitrogen. These records were also assigned to another study, of T cells expressing NK-cell markers. The second study's authors report: Eight or nine donors provided sorted CD3+CD56+NKG2C+, CD3+CD56+NKG2C- and CD3+CD56-NKG2C+ T-cell subsets, whose TCR beta-chain repertoires were profiled. Seven of the eight sequenced donors were HCMV-seropositive and one was HCMV-seronegative. To restrict sorting to alphabetaTCR-expressing T cells, an anti-gammadeltaTCR antibody was added in several experiments. In a handful of donors, the dominant CD3+CD56+NKG2C+ clonotypes were among the top 10 CD8+ clonotypes and accounted for about 1.0-7.5% of CD8+ T cells. Those dominant clonotypes were again the most abundant among CD3+CD56-NKG2C+ cells in a few donors, at roughly 25-60.1%. Whether the expanded NKG2C-expressing T cell clones were specific for HCMV antigens remained unclear. All eight donors whose samples were sequenced were randomly selected healthy volunteers, three of them men and five women. A commercial ELISA kit detecting HCMV-specific IgG in serum was used to determine HCMV serostatus. MIGEC handled demultiplexing of the reads and grouping by UMI, while MiTCR was used to assemble and quantify clonotypes. Only TCR cDNA sequences supported by at least two reads were kept to exclude erroneous sequences. The tcR package was used for downstream repertoire analysis, and clonotypes were matched across fractions by CDR3 nucleotide sequence plus V segment. VDJmatch was used to annotate antigen specificity against VDJdb, with one amino acid substitution in CDR3 permitted.

The origin of this receptor is a woman aged 18 to 35 in good health. The specimen was CD4+ T cells sorted from blood. The V and J segments used are TRBV12-3 or TRBV12-4 and TRBJ1-2, with the D gene call left open. The DNA sequence follows: TGTGCCAGCAGTTCGACGATACCGAACTATGGCTACACCTTC. Translation gives CASSSTIPNYGYTF.